This T cell receptor (beta chain) appears in the sequencing data of a study of T-cell memory formation after mild COVID-19. General study points: Shrinking CD4+ clones resided mostly in CM and EM, and CD8+ ones in EMRA. Contracting clones from day 15 to 85 had balanced CD4/CD8; later expanders favoured CD4+.

Germline V gene lookup returns CDR1 MGHRA and CDR2 YSYEKL. V trimming: 1 base; J trimming: 8 bases; junction bases outside the gene matches: 8. This CDR3 has 15 amino acids. Worth noting for this clonotype: Antigen unknown.

Using its own MiXCR run on the 5' RACE reads, TCRdb lists one record per CDR3 protein. The profile shows approximately 500,000 distinct CDR3 sequences, roughly 25% of them singletons. The V gene is TRBV4-1, the J gene TRBJ1-2; 9 positions match TRBD1. This receptor was taken from an adult woman who had mild COVID-19 (a few samples of this study predate the infection). Cell type and time point are not known. Sample: PBMCs or a T cell subset sorted from them (not recorded which). This chain's CDR3 is CASSQAGQGIKGYTF. In DNA form, the CDR3 reads TGCGCCAGCAGCCAAGCTGGACAGGGGATTAAGGGCTACACCTTC.